This passage covers 3 T cell receptor beta chains from one sample sequenced in a study of cytomegalovirus exposure and HLA in healthy donors. PCR primers comprised 60 Vbeta and 13 Jbeta primers. Profiled with immunoSEQ multiplex PCR; TCRdb holds only in-frame clones, not every one. The sample includes 140,000 to 150,000 clones, almost 80% of them seen just once. Input material: PBMCs. The receptors come from a woman in her 40s in good health and CMV-seropositive.

The CDR3 sequence is CASSSGGPGGEQFF. CDR3 sequence (DNA): TGTGCCAGCAGCTCGGGCGGTCCCGGGGGTGAGCAGTTCTTC. The rearrangement links TRBV7-3 to TRBJ2-1, with D possibly matching TRBD2 (6 bases). Germline V gives CDR1 SGHTA, CDR2 FQGTGA. Between the trimmed V and J ends, which lost 4 bases and 9 bases, there was a span of 16 bases. This CDR3 comprises 14 residues.

The chain employs TRBV6-1 and TRBJ2-5, with a possible D match to TRBD2 (5 bases). The J call may be faulty, since TRBJ2-7 better matches the DNA end. The CDR3 is made up of 12 amino acids. Germline V gene data show CDR1 as MNHNS and CDR2 as SASEGT. The CDR3 sequence is CAGRGQIGEQYF. CDR3 DNA sequence: TGTGCCGGCCGGGGTCAGATAGGCGAGCAGTACTTC.

The chain recombines TRBV5-1 with TRBJ2-3, with 8 bases lining up with TRBD2. Germline V CDR1 and CDR2: SGHRS, YFSETQ. V gave up 1 base and J gave up 4 bases; unmatched junction bases: 5. This CDR3 region has 15 residues. This CDR3 is CASSLNGGAPDTQYF. CDR3 DNA sequence: TGCGCCAGCAGCTTGAACGGGGGGGCCCCAGATACGCAGTATTTT.